The clone carrying this TCR beta chain is classed as medium-sized (0.01 to 0.1%) by frequency. Its antigen remains unknown. The data are from a study of CD8 T cells in cerebrospinal fluid in Alzheimer's disease. CDR1 and CDR2 (germline): SNHLY, FYNNEI. The CDR3 runs to 12 residues. Findings of the study overall: Versus healthy subjects, Alzheimer's patients more often had clones of at least 3%.

Each CDR3 protein gets one entry in TCRdb, which reprocessed the 10x single-cell sequencing reads and gives no DNA. This sample contains roughly 1,700 distinct CDR3 sequences. This TCR derives from a human donor with mild cognitive impairment. The V call is TRBV2, the J call TRBJ1-1. Input material: cerebrospinal fluid. The chain's CDR3 is CASSERNTEAFF. Complete variable domain (other parts from reference TRBV2 and TRBJ1-1): EPEVTQTPSHQVTQMGQEVILRCVPISNHLYFYWYRQILGQKVEFLVSFYNNEISEKSEIFDDQFSVERPDGSNFTLKIRSTKLEDSAMYFCASSERNTEAFFGQGTRLTVV.